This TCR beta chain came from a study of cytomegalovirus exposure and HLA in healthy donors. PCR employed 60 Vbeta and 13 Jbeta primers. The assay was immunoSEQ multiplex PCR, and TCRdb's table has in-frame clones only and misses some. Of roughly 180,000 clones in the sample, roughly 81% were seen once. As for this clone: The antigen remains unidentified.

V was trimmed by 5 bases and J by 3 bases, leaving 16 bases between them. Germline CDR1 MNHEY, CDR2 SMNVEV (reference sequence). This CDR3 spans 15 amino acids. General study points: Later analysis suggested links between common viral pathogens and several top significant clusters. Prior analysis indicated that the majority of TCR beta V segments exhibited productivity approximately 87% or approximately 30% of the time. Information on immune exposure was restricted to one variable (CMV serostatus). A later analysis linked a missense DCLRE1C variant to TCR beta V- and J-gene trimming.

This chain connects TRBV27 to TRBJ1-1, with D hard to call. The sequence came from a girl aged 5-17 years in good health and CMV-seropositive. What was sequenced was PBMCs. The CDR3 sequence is CASSINQDFHTEAFF. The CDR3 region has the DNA TGTGCCAGCAGTATAAACCAGGATTTCCACACTGAAGCTTTCTTT.